This TCR beta chain was obtained from a study of beta chain features in type 1 diabetes (dated by TCRdb to the late 2010s). In terms of the full investigation: Patients and healthy donors did not differ in mean age, gender distribution, total cell number or subset yield. A total of around 110,000,000 sorted cells were examined across all samples, and a strong correlation was observed between cell number per subset and RNA yield. The study compared the TCRB repertoires of sorted circulating CD4+ T cell subsets in recently diagnosed type 1 diabetes patients with those in matched healthy donors. Regulatory and stem cell-like memory subsets were obtained from only 8 patients and roughly eight healthy donors, while naive and central memory subsets were obtained from all 30 or so donors.

General study outcomes and caveats: HLA sub-analyses involved small numbers of individuals, so any influence of HLA type on TCRB rearrangement remained unresolved. Shorter templates might be favored by PCR, yet because patient and control samples were amplified and corrected together, any such skew would affect both groups equally. Because cDNA rather than genomic DNA was sequenced, highly expressing activated cells could have been over-represented, although no difference in activation and CD3 levels was found between groups. Naive, central memory and regulatory TCRB repertoires appeared more similar among patients than among healthy donors. In all four CD4+ subsets, TCRB CDR3 length was moderately but significantly shorter in type 1 diabetes patients. Patients with type 1 diabetes made fewer insertions and deleted more nucleotides at VDJ recombination sites, implying thymic rearrangement abnormalities.

The High Capacity cDNA Reverse Transcription Kit was used to reverse transcribe all of the isolated RNA, meaning that expressed TCRB transcripts were what got sequenced. Deep immunoSEQ sequencing was performed on naive, central memory and regulatory T cell samples, with an average of about 4 million total reads per sample. Sorted cells were lysed in RLT buffer and RNA was extracted with DNase-treated RNeasy Micro or Mini kits, depending on cell number. To prevent cross-contamination, every cell subset was processed on its own, while patient and healthy donor samples were processed together. TCRB sequences were amplified from cDNA with the immunoSEQ multiplex PCR, producing 87-bp fragments spanning the CDR3 region. Amplicons were sequenced on the Illumina HiSeq platform. Per the original workflow: PCR bias was computationally corrected using synthetic template baselines, reads within Hamming distance 2 were collapsed, and singletons that could not be merged were discarded. Reads were aligned against IMGT so that V, D and J genes, CDR3 length and insertions or deletions at six rearrangement sites could be assigned. Within each subset, clonotype counts were normalized to sorted cell number, and only after that were true diversity and Gini coefficients computed with the tcR R package. The overlap coefficient, calculated on TCRB nucleotide sequences, was used to measure repertoire sharing. Out-of-frame TCRB sequences from naive cells were analyzed as a proxy for the pre-selection repertoire. TCRdb re-hosts the immuneACCESS table, in-frame sequences only. Its copies lack some clones; in the studies checked, an unresolved V gene accounts for under half of them, and the cause for the rest is not known. The V and J calls and clone size come from that table; D and trimming were worked out from the DNA. This sample has about 260,000 clones in its table, and about 70% of those were observed once. The ten largest account for around 0.05% of the sample.

There are 16 amino acids in the CDR3, from cysteine to phenylalanine inclusive. The DNA shown is the 48-base CDR3, in frame from base 1. Ends trimmed: V by 4 bases, J by 6 bases; bases unmatched to a gene: 9. The germline V gene (reference sequence) yields SEHNR for CDR1 and FQNEAQ for CDR2. This clone was picked up a small number of times. There is no known antigen for this receptor. No much larger clone exists at a distance of one base, and base qualities are not known. A single peripheral blood draw of around 120 mL on average was collected from each donor into heparinised tubes. Using a panel that included CD45RO, CCR7, CD25, CD127, CD95 and CD27, naive, central memory, regulatory and stem cell-like memory CD4+ T cells were sorted on a BD FACSAria II. Every sorted population had a purity above 95%. PBMCs were separated immediately by Lymphoprep density gradient centrifugation and were stained directly, without being cultured. To minimize batch effects, samples were stained and sorted in pairs, one healthy donor with one patient per experiment.

The TCR was taken from a man aged 30-40 years in good health. The sequence links TRBV7-9 to TRBJ2-7, and 13 junctional nucleotides match TRBD2. Sequencing used naive CD4+ T cells from blood. The cell subset or site label on this specimen signifies: true naive CD4+ T cells. The encoded CDR3 is CASSSRGLAGVGEQYF. The DNA sequence reads TGTGCCAGCAGCTCCCGTGGACTAGCGGGAGTCGGCGAGCAGTACTTC. Outside the CDR3, residues come from the reference TRBV7-9 and TRBJ2-7 proteins, so the full variable domain is: DTGVSQNPRHKITKRGQNVTFRCDPISEHNRLYWYRQTLGQGPEFLTYFQNEAQLEKSRLLSDRFSAERPKGSFSTLEIQRTEQGDSAMYLCASSSRGLAGVGEQYFGPGTRLTVT.